Sequencing of this T cell receptor (delta chain) was carried out in a study of γδ T cells in repeated Plasmodium falciparum infection. Study-level findings and limits: Compared with Australian children, Malian Vdelta2-negative repertoires seemed more clonal, less diverse, less shared.

Flow sorting of PBMC yielded separate Vgamma9/Vdelta2+ and Vdelta2-negative gammadelta T cell populations for bulk repertoire analysis. This clone was counted at least ten times. The antigen remains undetermined. The protein TCRdb lists belongs to a much larger clone and differs from this DNA's translation at residue 9, which points to a read error; the protein shown is made from the DNA. TCRdb fed the multiplex PCR reads into CATT to redo clone calling. The profile shows 55,000 to 70,000 delta-chain clones, around 1.7% of them singletons. The CDR3 runs 21 residues. Germline values: CDR1 TSWWSYY, CDR2 QGS. After removal of 1 base from V and 0 bases from J, the junction contained 19 bases not matched to a gene.

The clonotype originates from a pool of human donors (malaria-infected and uninfected, not separated). The chain uses TRDV1 and TRDJ1; 8 bases match TRDD3. The sample was gamma-delta T cells from blood. CDR3 sequence reads: CALGERPFSPLLLGDTDKLIF. The DNA of the CDR3 is TGTGCTCTTGGGGAACGGCCCTTTTCCCCACTTTTACTGGGGGACACCGATAAACTCATCTTT.